This is a list of T cell receptor beta chains from one sample in a study of OX40 agonist ivuxolimab in advanced cancers. The data were produced by immunoSEQ multiplex PCR, yet TCRdb's version contains in-frame clones alone and is incomplete. The data contain tens of thousands of clones, about 94% of them seen just once; the ten biggest clones take up around a tenth. The sample here was CD4+ or CD8+ T cells sorted from blood, taken in a trial of the OX40 agonist ivuxolimab. The receptors were sampled from an adult with an advanced solid tumor such as melanoma, head and neck, liver or kidney cancer. CDR3s include the opening cysteine and the closing phenylalanine or tryptophan. Each record gives: V gene, clone size, J gene, D gene, CDR3 protein, CDR3 DNA. A D gene is named only where the DNA matches it firmly. Rows give clone size only sometimes, using once, few, many, or a class for an expanded clone.

V gene: TRBV5-4
clone size: NA
J gene: TRBJ2-1
D gene: NA
CDR3 protein: CAFVVTHNEQFF
CDR3 DNA: TGTGCCTTTGTAGTAACTCACAATGAGCAGTTCTTC

V gene: TRBV15
clone size: few
J gene: TRBJ2-5
D gene: NA
CDR3 protein: CATSRGGGQEETQYF
CDR3 DNA: TGTGCCACCAGCAGAGGCGGTGGGCAGGAAGAGACCCAGTACTTC

V gene: TRBV4-3
clone size: NA
J gene: TRBJ2-7
D gene: NA
CDR3 protein: CASSQDLRGPDEQYF
CDR3 DNA: TGCGCCAGCAGCCAAGATCTGCGCGGCCCTGACGAGCAGTACTTC

V gene: TRBV7-2
clone size: NA
J gene: TRBJ2-7
D gene: TRBD2
CDR3 protein: CASSYELAGVEQYF
CDR3 DNA: TGTGCCAGCAGCTACGAGCTAGCGGGAGTTGAGCAGTACTTC

V gene: TRBV19
clone size: NA
J gene: TRBJ2-2
D gene: NA
CDR3 protein: CASMADFYTGELFF
CDR3 DNA: TGTGCCAGTATGGCGGACTTTTACACCGGGGAGCTGTTTTTT

V gene: TRBV2
clone size: NA
J gene: TRBJ1-1
D gene: NA
CDR3 protein: CASLGEGFTEAFF
CDR3 DNA: TGTGCCAGCTTGGGTGAGGGGTTCACTGAAGCTTTCTTT

V gene: TRBV5-6
clone size: NA
J gene: TRBJ2-2
D gene: NA
CDR3 protein: CASSVIASDTGELFF
CDR3 DNA: TGTGCCAGCAGCGTAATTGCTAGCGACACCGGGGAGCTGTTTTTT

V gene: TRBV6-5
clone size: NA
J gene: TRBJ1-5
D gene: NA
CDR3 protein: CASSPQEMPQHF
CDR3 DNA: TGTGCCAGCAGCCCCCAGGAAATGCCCCAGCATTTT

V gene: TRBV4-3
clone size: NA
J gene: TRBJ2-1
D gene: TRBD1
CDR3 protein: CASSHDRETYNEQFF
CDR3 DNA: TGCGCCAGCAGCCACGACAGGGAAACCTACAATGAGCAGTTCTTC

V gene: TRBV28
clone size: NA
J gene: TRBJ2-3
D gene: TRBD1
CDR3 protein: CASSTGVLSTDTQYF
CDR3 DNA: TGTGCCAGCAGTACAGGGGTGTTGAGCACAGATACGCAGTATTTT

V gene: TRBV4-1
clone size: NA
J gene: TRBJ2-1
D gene: NA
CDR3 protein: CASSSWGAVNEQFF
CDR3 DNA: TGCGCCAGCAGCTCTTGGGGGGCCGTGAATGAGCAGTTCTTC

V gene: TRBV20-1
clone size: NA
J gene: TRBJ1-1
D gene: NA
CDR3 protein: CSARDLGTAFF
CDR3 DNA: TGCAGTGCTAGAGATTTGGGGACAGCTTTCTTT

V gene: TRBV19
clone size: NA
J gene: TRBJ2-3
D gene: NA
CDR3 protein: CASSIVSDSTDTQYF
CDR3 DNA: TGTGCCAGTAGTATTGTAAGCGATTCCACAGATACGCAGTATTTT

V gene: TRBV7-3
clone size: NA
J gene: TRBJ2-2
D gene: NA
CDR3 protein: CASSPDLNTGELFF
CDR3 DNA: TGTGCCAGCAGCCCGGACTTAAACACCGGGGAGCTGTTTTTT

V gene: TRBV5-4
clone size: NA
J gene: TRBJ2-1
D gene: TRBD1
CDR3 protein: CASSGTGEQFF
CDR3 DNA: TGTGCCAGCAGCGGGACAGGTGAACAGTTCTTC

V gene: TRBV28
clone size: once
J gene: TRBJ2-3
D gene: NA
CDR3 protein: CASRETGEDTQYF
CDR3 DNA: TGTGCCAGCAGGGAAACAGGTGAAGATACGCAGTATTTT

V gene: TRBV4-3
clone size: NA
J gene: TRBJ2-7
D gene: NA
CDR3 protein: CASSQGVNNYEQYF
CDR3 DNA: TGCGCCAGCAGCCAAGGGGTCAACAACTACGAGCAGTACTTC

V gene: TRBV11-3
clone size: NA
J gene: TRBJ2-2
D gene: TRBD2
CDR3 protein: CASSLDSSSGSPRTGELFF
CDR3 DNA: TGTGCCAGCAGCTTAGATTCGAGTAGCGGGAGTCCCCGCACCGGGGAGCTGTTTTTT

V gene: TRBV5-1
clone size: NA
J gene: TRBJ2-1
D gene: NA
CDR3 protein: CASSNDASEQFF
CDR3 DNA: TGCGCCAGCTCGAATGACGCGAGTGAGCAGTTCTTC

V gene: TRBV27
clone size: NA
J gene: TRBJ1-1
D gene: NA
CDR3 protein: CASSLNRLNTEAFF
CDR3 DNA: TGTGCCAGCAGTTTAAATAGGCTGAACACTGAAGCTTTCTTT

V gene: TRBV12-5
clone size: few
J gene: TRBJ2-7
D gene: NA
CDR3 protein: CASGLVDSHEQYF
CDR3 DNA: TGTGCTAGTGGTTTGGTTGACAGCCACGAGCAGTACTTC

V gene: TRBV11-2
clone size: NA
J gene: TRBJ2-1
D gene: NA
CDR3 protein: CASSFGTYNEQFF
CDR3 DNA: TGTGCCAGCAGCTTCGGGACTTACAATGAGCAGTTCTTC

V gene: TRBV27
clone size: NA
J gene: TRBJ1-1
D gene: NA
CDR3 protein: CASSLSVQNTEAFF
CDR3 DNA: TGTGCCAGCAGTTTATCAGTGCAGAACACTGAAGCTTTCTTT

V gene: TRBV19
clone size: NA
J gene: TRBJ2-5
D gene: NA
CDR3 protein: CASIGLDLETQYF
CDR3 DNA: TGTGCCAGTATAGGTCTTGACCTAGAGACCCAGTACTTC

V gene: TRBV7-9
clone size: once
J gene: TRBJ2-7
D gene: TRBD2
CDR3 protein: CASSLGGLAGYEQYF
CDR3 DNA: TGTGCCAGCAGCTTAGGGGGACTAGCAGGCTACGAGCAGTACTTC

V gene: TRBV27
clone size: NA
J gene: TRBJ2-7
D gene: TRBD2
CDR3 protein: CASRLAGASSYEQYF
CDR3 DNA: TGTGCCAGCAGGTTAGCGGGGGCGAGCTCCTACGAGCAGTACTTC

V gene: TRBV28
clone size: once
J gene: TRBJ2-7
D gene: TRBD2
CDR3 protein: CASSFLAGTTYEQYF
CDR3 DNA: TGTGCCAGCAGTTTTCTAGCGGGGACTACCTACGAGCAGTACTTC

V gene: TRBV11-2
clone size: NA
J gene: TRBJ2-7
D gene: TRBD2
CDR3 protein: CASSPTAGGVSEQYF
CDR3 DNA: TGTGCCAGCAGCCCGACGGCGGGAGGAGTTAGCGAGCAGTACTTC

V gene: TRBV9
clone size: NA
J gene: TRBJ2-1
D gene: TRBD1
CDR3 protein: CASSVATQGRLARAEQFF
CDR3 DNA: TGTGCCAGCAGCGTAGCCACACAGGGGAGACTGGCCCGTGCTGAGCAGTTCTTC

V gene: TRBV7-2
clone size: NA
J gene: TRBJ2-3
D gene: TRBD2
CDR3 protein: CASSLLAGGVGDTQYF
CDR3 DNA: TGTGCCAGCAGCTTATTAGCGGGGGGAGTAGGAGATACGCAGTATTTT

V gene: TRBV5-1
clone size: once
J gene: TRBJ2-5
D gene: NA
CDR3 protein: CASSLALDREGVETPIETQYF
CDR3 DNA: TGCGCCAGCAGCTTGGCCTTGGACAGGGAGGGTGTAGAGACACCTATAGAGACCCAGTACTTC

V gene: TRBV4-2
clone size: once
J gene: TRBJ2-7
D gene: TRBD2
CDR3 protein: CASSQISGGLAGSYEQYF
CDR3 DNA: TGTGCCAGCAGCCAGATATCAGGCGGACTAGCGGGGTCCTACGAGCAGTACTTC

V gene: TRBV7-9
clone size: once
J gene: TRBJ2-7
D gene: TRBD1
CDR3 protein: CASSPPNRTGKGEQYF
CDR3 DNA: TGTGCCAGCAGCCCTCCTAACCGGACAGGAAAGGGAGAGCAGTACTTC

V gene: TRBV11-2
clone size: NA
J gene: TRBJ2-3
D gene: NA
CDR3 protein: CASSLEARVLDTQYF
CDR3 DNA: TGTGCCAGCAGCTTAGAGGCGCGGGTGTTAGATACGCAGTATTTT

V gene: TRBV5-1
clone size: NA
J gene: TRBJ2-5
D gene: NA
CDR3 protein: CASSLPRGGLDQETQYF
CDR3 DNA: TGCGCCAGCAGCTTACCTCGTGGAGGGTTAGATCAAGAGACCCAGTACTTC

V gene: TRBV4-1
clone size: NA
J gene: TRBJ2-1
D gene: NA
CDR3 protein: CASSQAGGEQFF
CDR3 DNA: TGCGCCAGCAGCCAAGCTGGGGGTGAGCAGTTCTTC

V gene: TRBV7-9
clone size: NA
J gene: TRBJ2-7
D gene: NA
CDR3 protein: CASSFGASYEQYF
CDR3 DNA: TGTGCCAGCAGCTTTGGGGCTTCCTACGAGCAGTACTTC

V gene: TRBV30
clone size: NA
J gene: TRBJ1-4
D gene: NA
CDR3 protein: CAWSGWTEKLFF
CDR3 DNA: TGTGCCTGGAGCGGGTGGACTGAAAAACTGTTTTTT

V gene: TRBV7-9
clone size: NA
J gene: TRBJ2-4
D gene: NA
CDR3 protein: CASSSATKVPQNIQYF
CDR3 DNA: TGTGCCAGCAGCTCAGCGACCAAAGTCCCACAAAACATTCAGTACTTC

V gene: TRBV5-5
clone size: NA
J gene: TRBJ2-7
D gene: NA
CDR3 protein: CASSSHHEGNEQYF
CDR3 DNA: TGTGCCAGCAGCTCCCACCACGAGGGGAACGAGCAGTACTTC

V gene: TRBV5-6
clone size: once
J gene: TRBJ2-3
D gene: TRBD2
CDR3 protein: CASSRTSGGSTDTQYF
CDR3 DNA: TGTGCCAGCAGCCGGACTAGCGGGGGTAGCACAGATACGCAGTATTTT

V gene: TRBV4-1
clone size: NA
J gene: TRBJ1-4
D gene: NA
CDR3 protein: CASSLDSTEKLFF
CDR3 DNA: TGCGCCAGCAGCCTGGACAGTACCGAAAAACTGTTTTTT

V gene: TRBV15
clone size: NA
J gene: TRBJ2-7
D gene: TRBD1
CDR3 protein: CATSREIGGEGSYEQYF
CDR3 DNA: TGTGCCACCAGCAGGGAGATAGGGGGCGAAGGCTCCTACGAGCAGTACTTC

V gene: TRBV7-8
clone size: NA
J gene: TRBJ2-3
D gene: TRBD2
CDR3 protein: CASSPPSGMTDTQYF
CDR3 DNA: TGTGCCAGCAGCCCACCTAGCGGGATGACAGATACGCAGTATTTT

V gene: TRBV28
clone size: NA
J gene: TRBJ1-4
D gene: NA
CDR3 protein: CASSLYYATNEKLFF
CDR3 DNA: TGTGCCAGCAGTTTGTACTATGCAACTAATGAAAAACTGTTTTTT

V gene: TRBV27
clone size: NA
J gene: TRBJ2-7
D gene: NA
CDR3 protein: CASSLAGVSEQYF
CDR3 DNA: TGTGCCAGCAGTTTGGCAGGGGTATCCGAGCAGTACTTC

V gene: TRBV5-1
clone size: NA
J gene: TRBJ1-4
D gene: NA
CDR3 protein: CASSTGQYPNEKLFF
CDR3 DNA: TGCGCCAGCAGCACCGGACAGTACCCTAATGAAAAACTGTTTTTT

V gene: TRBV7-9
clone size: NA
J gene: TRBJ1-3
D gene: NA
CDR3 protein: CASSLAAGGNTIYF
CDR3 DNA: TGTGCCAGCAGCTTAGCGGCAGGTGGAAACACCATATATTTT

V gene: TRBV27
clone size: once
J gene: TRBJ2-1
D gene: TRBD1
CDR3 protein: CASSPWTGGYNEQFF
CDR3 DNA: TGTGCCAGCAGTCCCTGGACAGGGGGGTACAATGAGCAGTTCTTC

V gene: TRBV12-5
clone size: NA
J gene: TRBJ1-5
D gene: NA
CDR3 protein: CASALEAMGNQPQHF
CDR3 DNA: TGTGCTAGTGCCCTGGAGGCGATGGGCAATCAGCCCCAGCATTTT

V gene: TRBV5-1
clone size: NA
J gene: TRBJ1-1
D gene: TRBD1
CDR3 protein: CASNWDSTEAFF
CDR3 DNA: TGCGCCAGCAATTGGGACAGCACTGAAGCTTTCTTT

V gene: TRBV19
clone size: NA
J gene: TRBJ1-1
D gene: NA
CDR3 protein: CASSIGGGPMNTEAFF
CDR3 DNA: TGTGCCAGTAGTATAGGAGGAGGACCCATGAACACTGAAGCTTTCTTT

V gene: TRBV21-1
clone size: NA
J gene: TRBJ2-3
D gene: NA
CDR3 protein: CASTKGPTSGEADTQYF
CDR3 DNA: TGTGCCAGCACTAAGGGGCCGACTAGCGGGGAGGCAGATACGCAGTATTTT

V gene: TRBV6-5
clone size: NA
J gene: TRBJ2-3
D gene: TRBD2
CDR3 protein: CASSRDYRTDTQYF
CDR3 DNA: TGTGCCAGCAGCCGGGACTACCGCACAGATACGCAGTATTTT

V gene: TRBV5-6
clone size: NA
J gene: TRBJ2-1
D gene: NA
CDR3 protein: CASSLYGLEQFF
CDR3 DNA: TGTGCCAGCAGCTTATACGGGCTAGAGCAGTTCTTC

V gene: TRBV7-2
clone size: NA
J gene: TRBJ2-7
D gene: NA
CDR3 protein: CASVDAQAVYEQYF
CDR3 DNA: TGTGCCAGCGTCGACGCGCAAGCGGTCTACGAGCAGTACTTC

V gene: TRBV5-4
clone size: NA
J gene: TRBJ1-5
D gene: NA
CDR3 protein: CASSFEGRLPQHF
CDR3 DNA: TGTGCCAGCAGCTTCGAAGGACGGTTACCCCAGCATTTT

V gene: TRBV9
clone size: NA
J gene: TRBJ2-1
D gene: NA
CDR3 protein: CASSPSGLSYNEQFF
CDR3 DNA: TGTGCCAGCAGCCCATCGGGGCTCTCCTACAATGAGCAGTTCTTC